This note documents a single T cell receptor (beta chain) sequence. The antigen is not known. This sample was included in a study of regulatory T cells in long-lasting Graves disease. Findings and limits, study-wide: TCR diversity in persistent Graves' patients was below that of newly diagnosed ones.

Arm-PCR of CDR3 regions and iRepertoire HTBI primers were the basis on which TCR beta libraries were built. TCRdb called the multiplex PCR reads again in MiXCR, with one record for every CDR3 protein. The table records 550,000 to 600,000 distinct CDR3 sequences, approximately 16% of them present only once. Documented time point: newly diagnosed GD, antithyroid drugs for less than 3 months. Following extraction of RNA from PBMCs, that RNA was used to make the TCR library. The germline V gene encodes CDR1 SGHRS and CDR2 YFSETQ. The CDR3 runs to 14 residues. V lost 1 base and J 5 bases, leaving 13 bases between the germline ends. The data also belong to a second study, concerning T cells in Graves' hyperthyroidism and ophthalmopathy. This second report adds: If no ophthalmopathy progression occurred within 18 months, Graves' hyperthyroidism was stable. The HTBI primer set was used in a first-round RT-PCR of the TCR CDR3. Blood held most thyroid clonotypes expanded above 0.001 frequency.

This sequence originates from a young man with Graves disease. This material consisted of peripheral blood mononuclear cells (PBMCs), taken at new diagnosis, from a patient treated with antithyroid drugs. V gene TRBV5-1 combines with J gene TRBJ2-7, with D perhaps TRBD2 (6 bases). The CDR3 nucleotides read TGCGCCAGCAGCTTGTTTGGGACTGGGGACGAGCAGTACTTC. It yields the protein CASSLFGTGDEQYF.